The 28 T cell receptor beta chains presented below share a single source sample, sequenced in a study of technical replicates of blood from a few donors. Clones were read by immunoSEQ multiplex PCR, and TCRdb kept only the in-frame ones, dropping some. The data show about 82,000 clones, 94% seen once. The source material was T cells isolated from PBMCs. The source is a human donor in good health.

The rearrangement uses TRBV28 and TRBJ1-4; D perhaps matches TRBD1 (5 bases). The CDR3 length is 13 residues. V lost 2 bases and J 5 bases, leaving 6 bases between the germline ends. Germline V CDR1 and CDR2: MDHEN, SYDVKM. The CDR3 loop is CASSLQGNEKLFF. In DNA form, the CDR3 reads TGTGCCAGCAGTTTACAGGGAAATGAAAAACTGTTTTTT.

The V call is TRBV2, the J call TRBJ2-5, with a tentative D call TRBD1 (5 bases). In germline, CDR1 is SNHLY, CDR2 FYNNEI. The CDR3 spans 11 residues. V shed 8 bases and J shed 4 bases, with 8 bases lying between them. In nucleotides, the CDR3 is TGTGCCAGCTGGGGCGTAGAGACCCAGTACTTC. It yields the protein CASWGVETQYF.

The rearrangement uses TRBV16 and TRBJ2-1, with unresolved D. CDR1 is KGHSY, CDR2 FQNENV, per germline. The CDR3 totals 15 residues. V was trimmed by 1 base and J by 0 bases, leaving 7 bases between them. CDR3 sequence: CASSQYRASYNEQFF. The CDR3 nucleotides are TGTGCCAGCAGCCAATATAGAGCCTCCTACAATGAGCAGTTCTTC.

The rearrangement links TRBV6-5 to TRBJ2-7, with D perhaps matching TRBD2 (6 bases). Trimming shortened V by 0 bases and J by 6 bases, and 9 bases separated the two germline ends. CDR1 is MNHEY and CDR2 is SVGAGI in the germline V gene. The CDR3 is 13 residues long. The CDR3 here is CASSYSHSGEQYF. The CDR3 bases are TGTGCCAGCAGTTACTCTCATAGCGGCGAGCAGTACTTC.

The chain recombines TRBV6-1 with TRBJ1-3, with no clear D. This CDR3 is 13 amino acids long. Germline lookup yields CDR1 MNHNS and CDR2 SASEGT. Trimming left V 3 bases short and J 4 bases short, with 7 bases between. CDR3 residues: CASSDEAGNTIYF. The CDR3 region has the DNA TGTGCCAGCAGTGATGAAGCGGGAAACACCATATATTTT.

This chain connects TRBV28 to TRBJ2-7; 8 nucleotides agree with TRBD2. The trim removed 11 bases at V and 6 bases at J, leaving 18 bases unmatched. The CDR3 runs 15 residues. Germline assignment: CDR1 MDHEN and CDR2 SYDVKM. CDR3 DNA: TGTGCCGCGAGTGAGTCGCCGAGCGGGAGTCTCGAGCAGTACTTC. Its translation: CAASESPSGSLEQYF.

The rearrangement links TRBV7-9 to TRBJ1-2; 8 nucleotides line up with TRBD1. The CDR3 totals 13 residues. CDR1 and CDR2 from the germline V gene are SEHNR and FQNEAQ (reference sequence). V gave up 5 bases and J gave up 8 bases; unmatched junction bases: 7. This chain's CDR3 is CASSEDREVGYTF. CDR3 bases: TGTGCCAGCAGCGAGGACAGGGAGGTCGGCTACACCTTC.

The chain links TRBV6-5 to TRBJ2-1; D possibly corresponds to TRBD2 (6 bases). CDR1 is MNHEY and CDR2 is SVGAGI in the germline V gene. V was clipped by 2 bases and J by 9 bases, with 20 bases between them. The CDR3 sequence is 16 residues long. This CDR3 reads CASSYPGEGLSVEQFF. CDR3 nucleotide sequence: TGTGCCAGCAGTTACCCGGGGGAAGGGTTATCTGTTGAGCAGTTCTTC.

The gene calls are TRBV28 and TRBJ1-1, with TRBD1 matching over 7 bases. This CDR3 is built from 17 residues. The J segment lost 2 bases and the V segment lost 3 bases, leaving 12 bases of the junction unmatched. Germline lookup yields CDR1 MDHEN and CDR2 SYDVKM. CDR3 in DNA: TGTGCCAGCAGTTTGAGGGGGACAGTCGGAATAAACACTGAAGCTTTCTTT. It specifies CASSLRGTVGINTEAFF.

The rearrangement links TRBV30 to TRBJ1-6; a weak D match, TRBD1 (5 bases). Deletions cut 0 bases from V and 6 bases from J, with 9 bases between. CDR1 and CDR2 from the germline V gene are GTSNPN and SVGIG (reference sequence). The CDR3 totals 14 residues. The CDR3 nucleotides are TGTGCCTGGAGTGTAAGGAGGGGTAATTCACCCCTCCACTTT. This codes for CAWSVRRGNSPLHF.

The chain carries TRBV5-4 and TRBJ2-1; 10 bases are shared with TRBD1. CDR3 length: 13 residues. V trimming: 4 bases; J trimming: 6 bases; junction bases outside the gene matches: 1. In germline, CDR1 is SGHNT, CDR2 YYREEE (reference sequence). The CDR3 spells CASSRTGGNEQFF. The CDR3 nucleotides are TGTGCCAGCAGCCGGACAGGGGGCAATGAGCAGTTCTTC.

This chain links TRBV6-5 with TRBJ1-1; tentatively, D is TRBD1 (6 bases). V lost 2 bases and J lost 0, with 7 bases in between. Germline V lookup: CDR1 MNHEY, CDR2 SVGAGI. The CDR3 extends over 14 amino acids. In nucleotides, the CDR3 is TGTGCCAGCAGTTACGGACAGTTGAACACTGAAGCTTTCTTT. It specifies CASSYGQLNTEAFF.

The V gene is TRBV10-1, the J gene TRBJ2-3; possibly TRBD2 for D (7 bases). The CDR3 runs to 14 residues. Germline CDR1 is WNHNN and CDR2 is SYGVQD (reference sequence). DNA for the CDR3: TGCGCGCGGGGGACACATAGATTTCCAGATACGCAGTATTTT. Protein: CARGTHRFPDTQYF.

The chain links TRBV6-4 to TRBJ2-1; maybe TRBD2 (7 bases). Germline assignment: CDR1 MRHNA and CDR2 SNTAGT. Trimming stripped 4 bases from V and 7 bases from J, with 14 bases between. The CDR3 runs to 14 residues. The CDR3 sequence is CASSAQGGANEQFF. DNA for the CDR3: TGTGCCAGCAGTGCCCAAGGGGGGGCTAATGAGCAGTTCTTC.

The V gene is TRBV7-8, the J gene TRBJ2-7, with 7 positions matching TRBD1. From germline, CDR1 is SGHVS and CDR2 FQNEAQ. V dropped 6 bases and J dropped 0; count of bases not matched to a gene: 5. The CDR3 contains 14 residues. The CDR3 coding sequence is TGTGCCAGCAGTCCGGACAGGACCTCCTACGAGCAGTACTTC. Protein product: CASSPDRTSYEQYF.

This clone has only one observation. The chain combines TRBV10-3 with TRBJ1-5, with TRBD1 matching over 7 bases. The CDR3 length is 16 residues. The ends lost 0 bases at V and 1 base at J; junction bases unmatched: 3. CDR1 and CDR2 from the germline V gene are ENHRY and SYGVKD. The CDR3 DNA follows: TGTGCCATCAGTGAGTCGGGGGGACAGAGCAATCAGCCCCAGCATTTT. It specifies CAISESGGQSNQPQHF.

The rearrangement uses TRBV5-1 and TRBJ2-1; D is undetermined. Trimming took 2 bases from V and 0 from J, leaving 12 bases between them. The CDR3 is made up of 16 amino acids. Per the germline V gene, CDR1 is SGHRS and CDR2 is YFSETQ. This CDR3 reads CASSLTGSSSYNEQFF. The DNA of the CDR3 is TGCGCCAGCAGCTTAACCGGGTCGAGCTCCTACAATGAGCAGTTCTTC.

V and J are TRBV5-6 and TRBJ2-3; the D is unclear. The length of the CDR3 is 14 residues. From germline, CDR1 is SGHDT and CDR2 YYEEEE. With 0 bases removed from V and 3 bases from J, the gap between germline ends came to 8 bases. Here the CDR3 DNA reads TGTGCCAGCAGCTTGGCTTCTAGAACAGATACGCAGTATTTT. Residues: CASSLASRTDTQYF. The complete variable domain, with remaining parts taken from reference TRBV5-6 and TRBJ2-3, reads DAGVTQSPTHLIKTRGQQVTLRCSPKSGHDTVSWYQQALGQGPQFIFQYYEEEERQRGNFPDRFSGHQFPNYSSELNVNALLLGDSALYLCASSLASRTDTQYFGPGTRLTVL.

The chain links TRBV7-3 to TRBJ2-1; TRBD2 matches 9 bases. Trimming removed 2 bases from V and 7 bases from J; junction bases left unmatched: 9. This CDR3 is built from 16 residues. Germline CDR1 is SGHTA and CDR2 is FQGTGA. The CDR3 nucleotides are TGTGCCAGCAGCTTATCATGGTTAGCGGGAGCGAATGAGCAGTTCTTC. Translation gives CASSLSWLAGANEQFF.

The chain combines TRBV30 with TRBJ1-1; D unresolved. The V end was cut by 3 bases, the J end by 2 bases, with 10 bases between. Germline-derived CDR1 and CDR2 are GTSNPN and SVGIG (reference sequence). CDR3 length: 13 amino acids. The CDR3: CAWRGEANTEAFF. DNA for the CDR3: TGTGCCTGGAGAGGAGAGGCAAACACTGAAGCTTTCTTT.

V and J are TRBV19 and TRBJ2-3; 8 bases line up with TRBD1. The CDR3 has 14 residues. Germline V gene sequence: CDR1 LNHDA, CDR2 SQIVND (reference sequence). V dropped 6 bases and J dropped 3; count of bases not matched to a gene: 5. The CDR3 here is CASSQGAWTDTQYF. The CDR3 bases are TGTGCCAGTAGCCAGGGGGCTTGGACAGATACGCAGTATTTT.

V gene TRBV18 combines with J gene TRBJ2-1, with 8 nucleotides matching TRBD1. The trim removed 5 bases at V and 3 bases at J, leaving 9 bases unmatched. The CDR3 runs to 16 residues. Germline V gene lookup returns CDR1 KGHSH and CDR2 LQKENI. CDR3: CASSTTGTGFYNEQFF. CDR3 in DNA: TGTGCCAGCTCAACTACCGGGACAGGCTTCTACAATGAGCAGTTCTTC.

V is TRBV6-1 and J is TRBJ1-5; maybe TRBD1 (5 bases). This CDR3 has 14 amino acids. Between the trimmed V and J ends, which lost 3 bases and 5 bases, there was a span of 11 bases. The V gene's germline CDR1 is MNHNS and CDR2 SASEGT. DNA of the CDR3: TGTGCCAGCAGTGAGTGGCAGGGCTATCAGCCCCAGCATTTT. Translated, it gives CASSEWQGYQPQHF.

The DNA of the CDR3 is TGTGCCAGCAGTCCCCGGACTAGCGGGAGGCAAAACGAGCAGTACTTC. It codes for CASSPRTSGRQNEQYF. The V gene is TRBV28, the J gene TRBJ2-7; 14 bases fit TRBD2. The CDR3 consists of 16 residues. Losses at the gene ends were 5 bases for V and 5 bases for J; bases not matched to a gene: 8. Looked up from germline, CDR1 is MDHEN and CDR2 is SYDVKM. Full variable domain (remainder filled in from reference TRBV28 and TRBJ2-7): DVKVTQSSRYLVKRTGEKVFLECVQDMDHENMFWYRQDPGLGLRLIYFSYDVKMKEKGDIPEGYSVSREKKERFSLILESASTNQTSMYLCASSPRTSGRQNEQYFGPGTRLTVT.

V usage is TRBV6-6 and J usage is TRBJ1-4; D uncertain. Germline assignment: CDR1 MNHNY and CDR2 SVGAGI (reference sequence). V gave up 9 bases and J gave up 0 bases, with 5 bases separating them. The CDR3 is made up of 12 amino acids. The CDR3 coding sequence is TGTGCCAGTAGAGCAACTAATGAAAAACTGTTTTTT. Protein product: CASRATNEKLFF.

The rearrangement joins TRBV5-1 to TRBJ2-3; D may be TRBD2 (6 bases). Trimming shortened V by 0 bases and J by 0 bases, and 8 bases separated the two germline ends. Germline loops: CDR1 SGHRS, CDR2 YFSETQ. The CDR3 runs 15 residues. CDR3 protein: CASSLEGTSTDTQYF. The CDR3, as DNA: TGCGCCAGCAGCTTGGAAGGGACTAGCACAGATACGCAGTATTTT.

The V gene is TRBV14, the J gene TRBJ2-1, with D possibly TRBD1 on 6 matching bases. Germline loops: CDR1 SGHDN, CDR2 FVKESK. This CDR3 is 14 amino acids long. The V gene lost 4 bases and the J gene lost 8 bases, with 15 bases spanning the gap. CDR3 DNA: TGTGCCAGCAGCCGTGTAAACAGGGTAGATGAGCAGTTCTTC. Translated: CASSRVNRVDEQFF.

This rearrangement joins TRBV4-1 to TRBJ1-1; D might be TRBD1 (5 bases). Germline loops: CDR1 MGHRA, CDR2 YSYEKL. The CDR3 runs to 15 residues. V was shortened by 3 bases and J by 0 bases, with 11 bases between the two germline ends. The CDR3 sequence is CASSHRGLLNTEAFF. CDR3 nucleotide sequence: TGCGCCAGCAGCCACCGGGGACTGTTGAACACTGAAGCTTTCTTT.